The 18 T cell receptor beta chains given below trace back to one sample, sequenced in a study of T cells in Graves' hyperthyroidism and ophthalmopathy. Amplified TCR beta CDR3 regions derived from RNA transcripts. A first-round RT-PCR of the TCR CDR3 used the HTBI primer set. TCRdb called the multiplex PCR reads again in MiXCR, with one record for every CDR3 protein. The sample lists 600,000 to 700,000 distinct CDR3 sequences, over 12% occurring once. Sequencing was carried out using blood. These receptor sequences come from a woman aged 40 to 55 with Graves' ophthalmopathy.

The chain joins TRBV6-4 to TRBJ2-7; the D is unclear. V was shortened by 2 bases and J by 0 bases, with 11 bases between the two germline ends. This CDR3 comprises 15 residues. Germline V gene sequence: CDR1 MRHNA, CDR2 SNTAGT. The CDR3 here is CASSDLRTDSYEQYF. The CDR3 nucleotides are TGTGCCAGCAGTGACCTTAGGACGGACTCCTACGAGCAGTACTTC.

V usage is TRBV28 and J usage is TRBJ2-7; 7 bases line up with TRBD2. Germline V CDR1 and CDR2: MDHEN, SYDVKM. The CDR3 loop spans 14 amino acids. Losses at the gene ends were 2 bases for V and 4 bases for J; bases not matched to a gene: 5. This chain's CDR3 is CASSLRPSGYEQYF. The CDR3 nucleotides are TGTGCCAGCAGTTTACGGCCTAGCGGTTACGAGCAGTACTTC.

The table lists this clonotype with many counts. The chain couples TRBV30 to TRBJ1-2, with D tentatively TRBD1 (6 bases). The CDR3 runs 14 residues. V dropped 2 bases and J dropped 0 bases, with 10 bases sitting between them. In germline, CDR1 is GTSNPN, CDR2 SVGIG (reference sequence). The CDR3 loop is CAWSRGITNYGYTF. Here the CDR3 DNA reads TGTGCCTGGAGTAGGGGGATCACTAACTATGGCTACACCTTC.

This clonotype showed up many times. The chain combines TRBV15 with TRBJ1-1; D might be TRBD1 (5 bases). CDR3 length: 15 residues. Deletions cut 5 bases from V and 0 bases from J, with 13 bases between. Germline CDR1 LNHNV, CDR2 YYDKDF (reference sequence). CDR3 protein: CATSSPGTMNTEAFF. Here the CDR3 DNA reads TGTGCCACCAGCTCCCCCGGGACGATGAACACTGAAGCTTTCTTT.

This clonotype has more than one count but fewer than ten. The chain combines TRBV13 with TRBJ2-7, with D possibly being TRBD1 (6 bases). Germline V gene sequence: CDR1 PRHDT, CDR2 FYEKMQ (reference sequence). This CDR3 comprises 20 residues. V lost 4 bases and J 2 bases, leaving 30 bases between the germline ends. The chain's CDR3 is CASSSGLTGLELTSPYEQYF. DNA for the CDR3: TGTGCCAGCAGCTCCGGCCTTACAGGGCTAGAGCTAACTTCCCCCTACGAGCAGTACTTC.

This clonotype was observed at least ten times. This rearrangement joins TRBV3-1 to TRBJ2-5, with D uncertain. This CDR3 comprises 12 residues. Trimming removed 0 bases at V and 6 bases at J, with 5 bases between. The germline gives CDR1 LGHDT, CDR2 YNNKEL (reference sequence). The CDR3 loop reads CASSQEGQTQYF. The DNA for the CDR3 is TGTGCCAGCAGCCAAGAAGGACAGACCCAGTACTTC.

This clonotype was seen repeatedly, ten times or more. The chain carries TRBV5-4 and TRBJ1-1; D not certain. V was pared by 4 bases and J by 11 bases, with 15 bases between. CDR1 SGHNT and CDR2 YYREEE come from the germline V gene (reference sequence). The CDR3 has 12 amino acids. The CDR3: CASSSEDREAFF. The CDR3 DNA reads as TGTGCCAGCAGCAGCGAGGACCGGGAGGCTTTCTTT. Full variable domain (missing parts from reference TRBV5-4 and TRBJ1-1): ETGVTQSPTHLIKTRGQQVTLRCSSQSGHNTVSWYQQALGQGPQFIFQYYREEENGRGNFPPRFSGLQFPNYSSELNVNALELDDSALYLCASSSEDREAFFGQGTRLTVV.

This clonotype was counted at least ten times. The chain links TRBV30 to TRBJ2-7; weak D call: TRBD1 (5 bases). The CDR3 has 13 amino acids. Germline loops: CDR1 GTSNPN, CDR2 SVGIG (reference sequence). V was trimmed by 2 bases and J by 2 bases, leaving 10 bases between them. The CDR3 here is CAWSSGNTYEQYF. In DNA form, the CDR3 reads TGTGCCTGGAGTTCAGGGAATACCTACGAGCAGTACTTC.

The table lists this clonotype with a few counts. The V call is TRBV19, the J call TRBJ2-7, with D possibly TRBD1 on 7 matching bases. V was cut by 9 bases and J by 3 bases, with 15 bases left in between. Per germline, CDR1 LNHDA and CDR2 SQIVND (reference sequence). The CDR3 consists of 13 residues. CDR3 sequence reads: CASGGTAGYEQYF. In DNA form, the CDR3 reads TGTGCCAGCGGCGGGACAGCGGGCTACGAGCAGTACTTC.

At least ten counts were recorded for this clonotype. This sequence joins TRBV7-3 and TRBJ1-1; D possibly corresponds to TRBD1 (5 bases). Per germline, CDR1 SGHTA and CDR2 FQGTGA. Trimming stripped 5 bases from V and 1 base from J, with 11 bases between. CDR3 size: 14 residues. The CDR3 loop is CASSTRGGNTEAFF. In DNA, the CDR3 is TGTGCCAGCAGCACCCGCGGGGGGAACACTGAAGCTTTCTTT.

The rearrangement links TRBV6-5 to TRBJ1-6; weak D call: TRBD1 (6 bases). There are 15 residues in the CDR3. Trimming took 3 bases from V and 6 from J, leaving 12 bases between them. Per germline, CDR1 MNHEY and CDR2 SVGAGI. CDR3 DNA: TGTGCCAGCAGTTATAGGACAGTCATTAATTCACCCCTCCACTTT. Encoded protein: CASSYRTVINSPLHF.

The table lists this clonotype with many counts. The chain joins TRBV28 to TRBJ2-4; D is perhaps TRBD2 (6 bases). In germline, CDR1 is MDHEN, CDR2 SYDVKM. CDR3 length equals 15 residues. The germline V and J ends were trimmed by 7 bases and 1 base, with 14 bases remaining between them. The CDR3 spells CASKSSGLAKNIQYF. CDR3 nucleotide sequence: TGTGCCAGCAAATCCAGCGGGTTGGCCAAAAACATTCAGTACTTC.

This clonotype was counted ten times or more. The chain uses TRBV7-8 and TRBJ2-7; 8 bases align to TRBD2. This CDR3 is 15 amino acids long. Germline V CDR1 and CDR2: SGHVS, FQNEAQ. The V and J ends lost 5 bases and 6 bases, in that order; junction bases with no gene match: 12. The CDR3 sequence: CASSLQLAVNGEQYF. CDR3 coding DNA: TGTGCCAGCAGCCTTCAACTAGCGGTGAATGGCGAGCAGTACTTC. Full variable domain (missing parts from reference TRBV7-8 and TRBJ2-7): GAGVSQSPRYKVAKRGQDVALRCDPISGHVSLFWYQQALGQGPEFLTYFQNEAQLDKSGLPSDRFFAERPEGSVSTLKIQRTQQEDSAVYLCASSLQLAVNGEQYFGPGTRLTVT.

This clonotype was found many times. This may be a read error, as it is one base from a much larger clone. CDR3 amino acids: CASSSQENTEAFF. The CDR3 nucleotides read TGTGCCAGCAGTTCACAGGAGAACACTGAAGCTTTCTTT. The chain couples TRBV6-2 or TRBV6-3 to TRBJ1-1; the D gene is possibly TRBD1 (5 bases). Germline lookup yields CDR1 MNHEY and CDR2 SVGEGT. The CDR3 covers 13 residues. V dropped 4 bases and J dropped 1 base, with 7 bases sitting between them.

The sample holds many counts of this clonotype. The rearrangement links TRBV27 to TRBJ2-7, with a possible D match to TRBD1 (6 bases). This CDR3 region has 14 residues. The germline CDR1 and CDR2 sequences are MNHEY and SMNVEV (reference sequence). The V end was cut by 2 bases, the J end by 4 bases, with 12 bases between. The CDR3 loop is CASSLRETGYEQYF. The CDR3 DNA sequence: TGTGCCAGCAGTTTAAGGGAGACAGGTTACGAGCAGTACTTC.

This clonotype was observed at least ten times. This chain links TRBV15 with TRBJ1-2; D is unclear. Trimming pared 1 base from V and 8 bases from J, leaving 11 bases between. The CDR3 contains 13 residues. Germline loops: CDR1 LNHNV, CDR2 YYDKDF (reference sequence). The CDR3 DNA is TGTGCCACCAGCAGAGCGGAAGGGAGAGGCTACACCTTC. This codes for CATSRAEGRGYTF.

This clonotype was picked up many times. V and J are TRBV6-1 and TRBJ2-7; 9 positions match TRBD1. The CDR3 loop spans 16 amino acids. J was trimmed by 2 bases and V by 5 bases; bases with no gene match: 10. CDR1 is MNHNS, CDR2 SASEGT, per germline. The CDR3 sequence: CASSPPRTGETYEQYF. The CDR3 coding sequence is TGTGCCAGCAGTCCACCGCGGACAGGGGAAACCTACGAGCAGTACTTC.

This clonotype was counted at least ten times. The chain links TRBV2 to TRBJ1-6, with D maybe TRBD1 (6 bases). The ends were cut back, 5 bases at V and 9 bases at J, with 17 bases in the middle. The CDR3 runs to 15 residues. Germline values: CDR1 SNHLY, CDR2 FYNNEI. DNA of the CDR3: TGTGCCAGCAGTCCTCGACAGGCCTCGGGTTCACCCCTCCACTTT. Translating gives CASSPRQASGSPLHF.